The clone carrying this T cell receptor (beta chain) was seen only once. Clinical history reported by participants formed the basis on which cohorts were assigned. Each recovered donor of Cohort 3 presented with two negative PCRs, clearance, or symptom resolution. How the authors handled the data: Quantification of nucleated cells was approximated via reference gene primer amplification. The repertoire was sequenced with immunoSEQ multiplex PCR; TCRdb's copy has only in-frame clones and lacks some. V, J and clone size derive from that table, while D and trimming were established from the DNA sequence. The table has approximately 450,000 clones, 75% to 90% seen once. This entry is derived from a study of blood T cell repertoires in COVID-19. Study background: PBMCs, B-cell-depleted T cells, or T cells were the source of the cDNA or gDNA that made up the material.

The CDR3 spans 15 residues. The germline V gene has CDR1 MDHEN and CDR2 SYDVKM. After removal of 7 bases from V and 7 bases from J, the junction contained 10 bases not matched to a gene. Sequencing was done on a sample of PBMCs or T cells enriched from blood (not recorded which). The chain combines TRBV28 with TRBJ2-4; 10 nucleotides line up with TRBD2. The receptor comes from a man in his thirties or forties who had recovered from COVID-19. CDR3 in amino acids: CASINSGRKSNIQYF. CDR3 nucleotide sequence: TGTGCCAGCATCAATAGCGGGAGGAAGAGTAACATTCAGTACTTC.